The entry below gives a single T cell receptor beta chain sequence along with its context. Its antigen target is currently unknown. The sample holds no much larger clone one base away, and base qualities are not on file. The library was made by PCR. At the Johns Hopkins FTIC core, DNA from the cultured CD4+ T cells underwent TCR sequencing with the Oncomine TCR Beta short-read assay. The QIAamp micro DNA kit was used to extract genomic DNA from the cultured CD4+ T cells. Oncomine TCR Beta libraries from cultured CD4+ T cells were pooled with unique dual indexes and sequenced on an Illumina iSeq 100. The source study handled its data this way. Non-productive sequences were removed, and CDR3s not starting with C, not ending with F or W, or shorter than 7 amino acids were discarded. The MANAFEST web application was used to identify antigen-specific clonotypes by comparing peptide-stimulated wells against reference wells and other culture wells. For a clone to be called positive, the clone needed an FDR below 0.05, an odds ratio above 5, and a productive frequency above 0.1% in at least two of three replicate wells. Clonotypes that were significantly expanded in both SARS-CoV-2 spike wells and at least one common cold coronavirus spike condition were defined as cross-reactive. Similarity between CDR3 sequences was evaluated in R version 3.6.1 using Levenshtein distances (stringdist) and unrooted phylogenetic trees (ape). TCRdb redid the processing of the public reads, applying fastp at Q25 and MiXCR, and retained in-frame beta chains. A single entry per CDR3 protein holds the most common genes and DNA from its merged rows. TCRdb's processing, not the authors', yielded these V and J calls. In all, the sample holds about 26,000 distinct CDR3 sequences, and 50% of those were seen once. About 28% of the sample rests with the top ten.

A distance of 8 bases separates the germline ends of V and J, which lose 2 bases and 3 bases respectively. Its CDR3 holds 13 amino acids, cysteine through phenylalanine. This entry keeps only the CDR3 DNA: 39 bases, framed from base 1. The germline V gene encodes CDR1 LNHDA and CDR2 SQIVND (reference sequence). This sample is drawn from a study of vaccination and CD4 T cells after COVID-19 (dated by TCRdb to between 2021 and 2022). For the wider study: Six males and four females were included in the convalescent cohort, with two Hispanic individuals, seven Caucasians, two Asians and one multiracial person represented. Participants got two doses of the Pfizer-BioNTech BNT162b2 vaccine (n=8) or two doses of the Moderna mRNA-1273 vaccine (n=2). Post-COVID blood samples from convalescent patients were collected a median of about 110 days after diagnosis, with a range of about 35 to 180 days. The time from the second vaccine dose to post-vaccine blood sampling had a median of 72 days and ranged from about 14 to 250 days. The cultures were stimulated with overlapping spike peptide pools from SARS-CoV-2 and from the common cold coronaviruses HCoV-NL63, HCoV-OC43 and HCoV-229E. Control cultures received a CEFX viral epitope pool as the positive control, an HIV-1 Nef peptide pool as the negative control, or no peptide. The spike-specific CD4+ TCR repertoire was compared before and after mRNA vaccination in approximately ten COVID-19 convalescent patients and several infection-naive healthy vaccine recipients. Summary of the overall study and its limitations: Of the vaccine-specific clones in convalescent patients, 304 of 307, or nearly all, reacted only to SARS-CoV-2 spike and did not cross-react with common cold coronaviruses. Among the post-vaccine SARS-CoV-2-reactive clones in convalescent patients, a median about 89% showed up only after vaccination, which suggests vaccine-specific priming. Although the median number of SARS-CoV-2-reactive clonotypes went up from 20 to 25 after infection to 38 after vaccination, the increase was not significant. The study included relatively few convalescent patients and did not analyze early timepoints after natural infection.

In the paper's terms, the treatment or condition label means: roughly 11-day PBMC culture with coronavirus spike peptide pools or control peptides (ViraFEST assay). The ViraFEST assay, used in the study, expanded antigen-specific T cells with peptide pools and then identified the expanded clonotypes through TCR sequencing. Healthy vaccine recipients had no prior SARS-CoV-2 infection, confirmed by negative nucleocapsid antibody tests before and after vaccination. PBMCs were cultured at around 2 million per well in IMDM supplemented with about 5% human AB serum and about 9.5 IU/ml IL-2, with about 10 ug/ml peptide pools added. Half of the culture medium was replaced with fresh IL-2-containing medium on days 3 and 7. After 10 to 11 days of culture, CD4+ T cells were isolated by negative selection using the EasySep CD4+ T cell isolation kit. Ficoll-Paque Plus gradient centrifugation was used to isolate PBMCs from whole blood, and the isolated PBMCs were then either used fresh or cryopreserved at -140C. In general, triplicate wells were set up for every culture condition.

The chain couples TRBV19 to TRBJ2-7; the D gene lacks a confident call. This TCR was recovered from a human donor who received a COVID-19 vaccine. Sample: CD4+ T cells from blood, cultured in vitro, taken before SARS-CoV-2 vaccination. The CDR3 reads as follows: CASSITQGYEQYF. In nucleotide form, the sequence is TGTGCCAGTAGTATAACCCAAGGCTACGAGCAGTACTTC.